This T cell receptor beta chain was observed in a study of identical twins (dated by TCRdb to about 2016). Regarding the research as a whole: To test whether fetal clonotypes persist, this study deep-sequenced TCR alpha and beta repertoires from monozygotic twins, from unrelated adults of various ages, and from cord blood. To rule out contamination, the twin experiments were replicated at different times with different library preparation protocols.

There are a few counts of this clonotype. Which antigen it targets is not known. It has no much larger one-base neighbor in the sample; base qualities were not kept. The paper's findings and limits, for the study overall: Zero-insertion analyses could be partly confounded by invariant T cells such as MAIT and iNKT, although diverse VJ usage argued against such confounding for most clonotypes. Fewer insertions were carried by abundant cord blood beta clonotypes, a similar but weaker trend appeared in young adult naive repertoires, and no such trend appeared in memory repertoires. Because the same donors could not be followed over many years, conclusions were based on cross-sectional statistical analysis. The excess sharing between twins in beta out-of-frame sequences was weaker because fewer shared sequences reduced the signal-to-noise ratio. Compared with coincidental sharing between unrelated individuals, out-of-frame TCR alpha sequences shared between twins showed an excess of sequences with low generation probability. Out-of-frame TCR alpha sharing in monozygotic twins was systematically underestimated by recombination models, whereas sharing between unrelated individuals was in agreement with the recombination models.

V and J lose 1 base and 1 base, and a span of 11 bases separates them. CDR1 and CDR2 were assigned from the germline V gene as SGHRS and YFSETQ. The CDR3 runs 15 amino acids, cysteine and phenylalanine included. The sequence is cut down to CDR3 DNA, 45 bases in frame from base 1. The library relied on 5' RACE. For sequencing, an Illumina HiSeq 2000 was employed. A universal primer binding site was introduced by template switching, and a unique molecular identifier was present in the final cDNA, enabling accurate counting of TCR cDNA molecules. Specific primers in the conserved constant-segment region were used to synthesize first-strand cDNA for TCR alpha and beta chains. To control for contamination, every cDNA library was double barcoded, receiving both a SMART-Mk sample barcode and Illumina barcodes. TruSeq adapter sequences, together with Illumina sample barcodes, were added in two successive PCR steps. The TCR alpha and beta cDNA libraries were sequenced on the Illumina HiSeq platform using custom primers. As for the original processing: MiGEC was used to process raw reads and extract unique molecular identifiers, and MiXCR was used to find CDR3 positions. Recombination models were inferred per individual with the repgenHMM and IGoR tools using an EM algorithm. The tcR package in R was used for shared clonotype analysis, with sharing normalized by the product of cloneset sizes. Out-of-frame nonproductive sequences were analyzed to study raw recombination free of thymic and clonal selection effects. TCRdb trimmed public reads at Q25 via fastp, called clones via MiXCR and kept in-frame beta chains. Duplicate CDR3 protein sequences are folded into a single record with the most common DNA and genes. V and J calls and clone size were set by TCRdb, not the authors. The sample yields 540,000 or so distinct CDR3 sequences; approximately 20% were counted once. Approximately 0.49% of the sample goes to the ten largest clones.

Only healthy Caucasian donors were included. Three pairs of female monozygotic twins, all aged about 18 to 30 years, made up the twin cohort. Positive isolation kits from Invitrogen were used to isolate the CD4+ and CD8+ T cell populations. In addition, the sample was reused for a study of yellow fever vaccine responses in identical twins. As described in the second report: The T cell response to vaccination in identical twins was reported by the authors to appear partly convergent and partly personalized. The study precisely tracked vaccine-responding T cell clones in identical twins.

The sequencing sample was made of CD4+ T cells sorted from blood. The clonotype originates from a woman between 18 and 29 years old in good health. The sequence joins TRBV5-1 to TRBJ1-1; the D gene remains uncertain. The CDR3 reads CASSLSRVGNTEAFF. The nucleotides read TGCGCCAGCAGCTTGTCGAGGGTGGGGAACACTGAAGCTTTCTTT.